The clone carrying this T cell receptor (beta chain) was counted a few times. The antigen is undetermined. The data are from a study of CD8 T cells in ankylosing spondylitis. Study-level results: Ankylosing spondylitis blood seemed to carry a telltale TCR beta motif made of seven or eight highly homologous variants.

Losses at the gene ends were 2 bases for V and 6 bases for J; bases not matched to a gene: 3. This CDR3 has 14 residues. Germline CDR1 reads DFQATT; CDR2 reads SNEGSKA (reference sequence). MiXCR, run by TCRdb on the 5' RACE reads, gives a single entry per CDR3 protein. The sample lists some 840,000 distinct CDR3 sequences, approximately 12% occurring once. The V and J genes are TRBV20-1 and TRBJ2-1; 11 bases line up with TRBD2. What was sequenced was blood, either unsorted or a sorted T cell fraction (not recorded which). This receptor was identified in a male donor with ankylosing spondylitis. The CDR3 DNA reads as TGCAGTGCTAGATTTAGCGGGAGGGGCAATGAGCAGTTCTTC. Translated: CSARFSGRGNEQFF.